The clone carrying this T cell receptor beta chain was counted many times. The sample is drawn from a study of T-cell memory formation after mild COVID-19. The trim removed 3 bases at V and 8 bases at J, leaving 20 bases unmatched. The CDR3 runs 19 residues. Germline lookup yields CDR1 SGHVS and CDR2 FNYEAQ. Via MiXCR, TCRdb re-called the 5' RACE reads, giving one row per CDR3 protein. The sample consists of under 450,000 distinct CDR3 sequences, roughly 14% of them appearing once. The V gene is TRBV7-6, the J gene TRBJ2-1, with 9 bases fitting TRBD1. Sequencing was carried out using PBMCs or a T cell subset sorted from them (not recorded which). This clonotype was obtained from a man between 18 and 29 years old who had mild COVID-19 (a few samples of this study predate the infection). Cell type and time point are not known. The DNA for the CDR3 is TGTGCCAGCAGCTTGGCGTTTAGGACCGGGACAGGGAAGCGGGATGAGCAGTTCTTC. This codes for CASSLAFRTGTGKRDEQFF.